This T cell receptor beta chain was identified during a study of blood T cell repertoires in COVID-19. Study-level background: The United States, Italy and Spain provided the acute and convalescent COVID-19 samples.

All enrollees were about 18 to 89 years old and from fewer than 25 US areas. Researchers sorted participants into cohorts using their self-reported clinical history. In the original workflow: From reference gene primer amplification, estimates of nucleated cell counts were derived. Sequencing was performed with immunoSEQ multiplex PCR; in TCRdb, only in-frame clones are kept and a portion is missing. V and J calls and clone size are as listed in that table; D and trimming were resolved from the DNA. There are about 440,000 clones in the sample; nearly 90% occur only once, and roughly 2% lies in the top ten. Trimming removed 1 base from V and 0 bases from J, with 10 bases in between. This CDR3 has 16 residues. Germline-derived CDR1 and CDR2 are LGHDT and YNNKEL (reference sequence).

This TCR came from a woman aged 18-30 years with acute COVID-19. The rearrangement joins TRBV3-1 (or the pseudogene TRBV3-2) to TRBJ1-5; D possibly corresponds to TRBD1 (6 bases). The source material was PBMCs or T cells enriched from blood (not recorded which). The CDR3 protein is CASSQGGHPSNQPQHF. CDR3 coding DNA: TGTGCCAGCAGCCAAGGGGGACATCCTAGCAATCAGCCCCAGCATTTT.